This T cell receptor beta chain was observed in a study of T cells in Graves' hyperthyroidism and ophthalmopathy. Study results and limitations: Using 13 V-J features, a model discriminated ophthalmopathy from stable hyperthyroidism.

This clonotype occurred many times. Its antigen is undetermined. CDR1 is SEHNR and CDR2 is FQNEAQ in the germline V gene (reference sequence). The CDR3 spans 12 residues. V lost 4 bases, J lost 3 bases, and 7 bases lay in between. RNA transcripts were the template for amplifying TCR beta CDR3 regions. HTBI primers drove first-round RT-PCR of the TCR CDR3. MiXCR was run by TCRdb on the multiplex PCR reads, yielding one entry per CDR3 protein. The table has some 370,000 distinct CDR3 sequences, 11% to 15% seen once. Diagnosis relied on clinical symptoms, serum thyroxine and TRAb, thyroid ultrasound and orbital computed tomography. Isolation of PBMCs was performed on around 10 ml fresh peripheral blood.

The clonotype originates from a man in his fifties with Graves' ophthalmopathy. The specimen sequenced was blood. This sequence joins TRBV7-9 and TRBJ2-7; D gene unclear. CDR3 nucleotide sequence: TGTGCCAGCAGCTCCCTATACTACGAGCAGTACTTC. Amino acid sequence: CASSSLYYEQYF.